A selection of T cell receptor beta chains follows, all from one sample in a study of multiple sclerosis patients with progressive multifocal leukoencephalopathy. Libraries were prepared by immunoSEQ multiplex PCR; TCRdb keeps only in-frame clonotypes and omits some of them. Seen here are fewer than 40,000 clones, roughly 90% observed once, and the top ten hold approximately 5.2%. The sequences come from PBMCs, collected from a patient treated with natalizumab. The receptors originated from a woman in her thirties or forties with progressive multifocal leukoencephalopathy. The CDR3 runs from the conserved cysteine through the conserved F or W. Fields, in order: D gene, J gene, clone size, V gene, CDR3 protein, CDR3 DNA. A D gene is named only where the DNA matches it firmly. Only part of the rows carry a size: once, few, many, or a class if the clone is expanded.

D gene: -; J gene: TRBJ2-2; clone size: -; V gene: TRBV4-2; CDR3 protein: CASSQDGEAFRTNTGELFF; CDR3 DNA: TGTGCCAGCAGCCAAGATGGTGAGGCGTTTCGAACGAACACCGGGGAGCTGTTTTTT
D gene: -; J gene: TRBJ1-4; clone size: -; V gene: TRBV28; CDR3 protein: CASSLFGTATNEKLFF; CDR3 DNA: TGTGCCAGCAGTTTATTCGGCACGGCAACTAATGAAAAACTGTTTTTT
D gene: -; J gene: TRBJ2-5; clone size: -; V gene: TRBV18; CDR3 protein: CASFSGAIGETQYF; CDR3 DNA: TGTGCCAGCTTCAGTGGGGCCATAGGGGAGACCCAGTACTTC
D gene: TRBD1; J gene: TRBJ1-2; clone size: -; V gene: TRBV28; CDR3 protein: CASSPGQGFGYTF; CDR3 DNA: TGTGCCAGCAGCCCCGGACAGGGGTTTGGCTACACCTTC
D gene: TRBD2; J gene: TRBJ2-7; clone size: -; V gene: TRBV7-2; CDR3 protein: CASSPGLAVHEQYF; CDR3 DNA: TGTGCCAGCAGCCCGGGACTAGCGGTCCACGAGCAGTACTTC
D gene: -; J gene: TRBJ1-1; clone size: few; V gene: TRBV4-1; CDR3 protein: CASSQASDTSFMNTEAFF; CDR3 DNA: TGCGCCAGCAGCCAAGCATCGGACACATCATTTATGAACACTGAAGCTTTCTTT
D gene: TRBD2; J gene: TRBJ2-1; clone size: -; V gene: TRBV9; CDR3 protein: CASSGSGRRFNEQFF; CDR3 DNA: TGTGCCAGCAGCGGTAGCGGGAGGAGGTTCAATGAGCAGTTCTTC
D gene: -; J gene: TRBJ2-7; clone size: -; V gene: TRBV5-4; CDR3 protein: CASSRVGGLGRAEQYF; CDR3 DNA: TGTGCCAGCAGCCGCGTTGGGGGCCTAGGTCGGGCCGAGCAGTACTTC
D gene: -; J gene: TRBJ1-2; clone size: -; V gene: TRBV6-6; CDR3 protein: CASSFGLSSYGYTF; CDR3 DNA: TGTGCCAGCAGTTTTGGCTTGAGCAGCTATGGCTACACCTTC
D gene: TRBD1; J gene: TRBJ1-2; clone size: once; V gene: TRBV4-1; CDR3 protein: CASSQDWGQNYGYTF; CDR3 DNA: TGCGCCAGCAGCCAAGATTGGGGACAGAACTATGGCTACACCTTC
D gene: -; J gene: TRBJ1-2; clone size: -; V gene: TRBV6-5; CDR3 protein: CASSPRGAGYTF; CDR3 DNA: TGTGCCAGCAGTCCCCGAGGGGCTGGCTACACCTTC
D gene: TRBD1; J gene: TRBJ2-1; clone size: -; V gene: TRBV28; CDR3 protein: CASSSDRGLLTYNEQFF; CDR3 DNA: TGTGCCAGCAGTTCGGACAGGGGCCTATTGACCTACAATGAGCAGTTCTTC
D gene: -; J gene: TRBJ2-5; clone size: -; V gene: TRBV5-1; CDR3 protein: CASSSGQETQYF; CDR3 DNA: TGCGCCAGCAGCTCGGGACAAGAGACCCAGTACTTC
D gene: -; J gene: TRBJ1-2; clone size: once; V gene: TRBV5-4; CDR3 protein: CASSLYPKGYTF; CDR3 DNA: TGTGCCAGCAGCTTGTATCCCAAGGGCTACACCTTC
D gene: -; J gene: TRBJ2-1; clone size: -; V gene: TRBV18; CDR3 protein: CASSAGLDSSYNEQFF; CDR3 DNA: TGTGCCAGCTCAGCCGGACTCGACAGCTCCTACAATGAGCAGTTCTTC
D gene: -; J gene: TRBJ2-3; clone size: once; V gene: TRBV4-3; CDR3 protein: CASSQDLTHGPDTQYF; CDR3 DNA: TGCGCCAGCAGCCAAGATCTGACCCACGGTCCTGATACGCAGTATTTT
D gene: TRBD1; J gene: TRBJ1-3; clone size: -; V gene: TRBV28; CDR3 protein: CASRSSGGVVTGNTIYF; CDR3 DNA: TGTGCCAGCAGATCCTCAGGGGGGGTAGTTACTGGAAACACCATATATTTT
D gene: -; J gene: TRBJ2-5; clone size: -; V gene: TRBV11-2; CDR3 protein: CASSLGTVRRETQYF; CDR3 DNA: TGTGCCAGCAGCTTAGGGACTGTGAGGAGAGAGACCCAGTACTTC
D gene: -; J gene: TRBJ2-7; clone size: -; V gene: TRBV3-2; CDR3 protein: CASSPEQYF; CDR3 DNA: TGTGCCAGCAGCCCTGAGCAGTACTTC
D gene: -; J gene: TRBJ1-6; clone size: -; V gene: TRBV5-1; CDR3 protein: CASSLELSSPLHF; CDR3 DNA: TGCGCCAGCAGCTTGGAATTAAGTTCACCCCTCCACTTT
D gene: TRBD1; J gene: TRBJ2-2; clone size: -; V gene: TRBV5-8; CDR3 protein: CASSLFGQGVSNTGELFF; CDR3 DNA: TGTGCCAGCAGCTTGTTCGGGCAGGGGGTATCAAACACCGGGGAGCTGTTTTTT
D gene: TRBD1; J gene: TRBJ1-5; clone size: -; V gene: TRBV28; CDR3 protein: CASSSRQGHQPQHF; CDR3 DNA: TGTGCCAGCAGTTCTAGACAGGGTCACCAGCCCCAGCATTTT
D gene: -; J gene: TRBJ2-7; clone size: -; V gene: TRBV7-9; CDR3 protein: CASSFTHEQYF; CDR3 DNA: TGTGCCAGCAGCTTCACCCACGAGCAGTACTTC
D gene: -; J gene: TRBJ2-5; clone size: once; V gene: TRBV9; CDR3 protein: CASSAPLGGQETQYF; CDR3 DNA: TGTGCCAGCAGCGCCCCCCTCGGGGGACAAGAGACCCAGTACTTC
D gene: -; J gene: TRBJ2-7; clone size: -; V gene: TRBV28; CDR3 protein: CASSLPNDRPQYF; CDR3 DNA: TGTGCCAGCAGTTTACCTAATGACAGGCCCCAGTACTTC
D gene: -; J gene: TRBJ2-2; clone size: once; V gene: TRBV5-6; CDR3 protein: CASSPGFGELFF; CDR3 DNA: TGTGCCAGCAGCCCGGGGTTCGGGGAGCTGTTTTTT
D gene: -; J gene: TRBJ1-5; clone size: -; V gene: TRBV7-2; CDR3 protein: CASSLAGTLTAGNQPQHF; CDR3 DNA: TGTGCCAGCAGCTTAGCGGGAACCTTAACGGCGGGCAATCAGCCCCAGCATTTT
D gene: TRBD1; J gene: TRBJ2-7; clone size: -; V gene: TRBV4-2; CDR3 protein: CASSGTGGFYEQYF; CDR3 DNA: TGTGCCAGCAGCGGAACAGGGGGATTCTACGAGCAGTACTTC
D gene: -; J gene: TRBJ2-3; clone size: -; V gene: TRBV5-1; CDR3 protein: CASSLGDTQYF; CDR3 DNA: TGCGCCAGCAGCCTCGGAGATACGCAGTATTTT
D gene: -; J gene: TRBJ2-2; clone size: -; V gene: TRBV5-1; CDR3 protein: CASSFGTPNTGELFF; CDR3 DNA: TGCGCCAGCAGCTTCGGCACCCCGAACACCGGGGAGCTGTTTTTT
D gene: -; J gene: TRBJ2-1; clone size: -; V gene: TRBV5-4; CDR3 protein: CASGRGAHNEQFF; CDR3 DNA: TGTGCCAGCGGACGCGGGGCTCACAATGAGCAGTTCTTC
D gene: -; J gene: TRBJ2-1; clone size: -; V gene: TRBV11-3; CDR3 protein: CASSLAGEYNEQFF; CDR3 DNA: TGTGCCAGCAGCTTAGCGGGAGAATACAATGAGCAGTTCTTC
D gene: -; J gene: TRBJ2-7; clone size: -; V gene: TRBV7-3; CDR3 protein: CASSSPGRPTEQYF; CDR3 DNA: TGTGCCAGCAGCTCCCCGGGACGGCCTACGGAGCAGTACTTC
D gene: -; J gene: TRBJ2-5; clone size: -; V gene: TRBV15; CDR3 protein: CATSREDRKETQYF; CDR3 DNA: TGTGCCACCAGCAGGGAAGACAGAAAAGAGACCCAGTACTTC
D gene: -; J gene: TRBJ2-1; clone size: medium-sized; V gene: TRBV6-4; CDR3 protein: CASSPSSSYNEQFF; CDR3 DNA: TGTGCCAGCAGTCCCTCTAGCTCCTACAATGAGCAGTTCTTC
D gene: TRBD1; J gene: TRBJ2-5; clone size: -; V gene: TRBV2; CDR3 protein: CASSENRGRETQYF; CDR3 DNA: TGTGCCAGCAGTGAAAACAGGGGGAGGGAGACCCAGTACTTC
D gene: -; J gene: TRBJ2-7; clone size: few; V gene: TRBV5-8; CDR3 protein: CASSLNRDTPYEQYF; CDR3 DNA: TGTGCCAGCAGCCTAAACCGGGACACCCCCTACGAGCAGTACTTC